Sequencing of this T cell receptor beta chain was carried out in a study of cytomegalovirus exposure and HLA in healthy donors. Study outcomes and limitations: Despite most TCR sequences being rare, some public TCRs occurred in many donors. Further analysis, carried out later, found HLA-associated TCR beta chains more clonally expanded than equally common other chains. Trimming of TCR beta V- and J-genes showed a link, identified in a later analysis, to a missense DCLRE1C variant. Per a prior analysis, the majority of TCR beta V segments were productive roughly 90% or roughly 30% of the time.

Amplification used 60 Vbeta primers and 13 Jbeta primers. Here immunoSEQ multiplex PCR was the method, and the copy in TCRdb shows in-frame clones only, minus some. Seen here are roughly 110,000 clones, over 70% observed once, and the top ten hold 2% to 2.5%. Germline CDR1 is LNHDA and CDR2 is SQIVND (reference sequence). V was shortened by 8 bases and J by 1 base, with 8 bases between the two germline ends. This CDR3 spans 12 amino acids. As to this clone: Its antigen remains unknown.

This chain links TRBV19 with TRBJ1-1; no definite D call. This TCR derives from a young man in good health and CMV-seronegative. The sample comprised PBMCs. This CDR3 is CASLRQNTEAFF. As DNA, the CDR3 is TGTGCCAGTTTGCGGCAGAACACTGAAGCTTTCTTT. The full variable domain, completed using reference TRBV19 and TRBJ1-1, is DGGITQSPKYLFRKEGQNVTLSCEQNLNHDAMYWYRQDPGQGLRLIYYSQIVNDFQKGDIAEGYSVSREKKESFPLTVTSAQKNPTAFYLCASLRQNTEAFFGQGTRLTVV.